This TCR beta chain appears in the sequencing data of a study of shared clonotypes between healthy human individuals. Study-level points and caveats: A generally larger estimated richness was seen in naive subsets than in memory subsets. Read depth was anticipated to influence clonotype sharing among donors.

A remark on this clone: Its antigen is unidentified.

V lost 2 bases and J lost 1, with 15 bases in between. Germline CDR1 SGHRS, CDR2 YFSETQ. The CDR3 loop spans 16 amino acids. Profiled with immunoSEQ multiplex PCR; TCRdb holds only in-frame clones, not every one. The sample records around 2.1 million clones, approximately 96% being singletons. This TCR came from a man between 18 and 35 years old in good health. Sequencing was performed on naive CD4+ T cells sorted from blood. The subset is: CD45RA+ positively selected. The chain carries TRBV5-1 and TRBJ2-5; D gene ambiguous. CDR3 nucleotides: TGCGCCAGCAGCTTTTCTACGGCTGCCATCCAAGAGACCCAGTACTTC. Translated: CASSFSTAAIQETQYF.